Listed below are T cell receptor beta chains from one sample, sequenced in a study of read filtering for tumor transcriptome and immune sequencing. TCRdb redid the calling of the reads with MiXCR, one entry per CDR3 protein. Seen here are over 80,000 distinct CDR3 sequences, approximately 13% observed once, and the top ten hold about 15%. The sample taken for sequencing was a population of CD138-negative cells sorted from bone marrow. The receptors were gathered from a donor at least 40 years old with multiple myeloma. Each CDR3 is given with its conserved first and last residue. The order of the fields is J gene, V gene, CDR3 protein.

j_call: TRBJ2-1
v_call: TRBV4-1
cdr3_aa: CASSLTSGSMSYNEQFF

j_call: TRBJ1-1
v_call: TRBV29-1
cdr3_aa: CSARRAAEAFF

j_call: TRBJ2-1
v_call: TRBV7-9
cdr3_aa: CASSFSGSSYNEQFF

j_call: TRBJ2-7
v_call: TRBV12-3/TRBV12-4
cdr3_aa: CASSTLVGSYEQYF

j_call: TRBJ2-1
v_call: TRBV2
cdr3_aa: CASRTGPGLGPNEQFF

j_call: TRBJ1-6
v_call: TRBV28
cdr3_aa: CASSLSRANSPLHF

j_call: TRBJ2-5
v_call: TRBV5-1
cdr3_aa: CASSSGTSTETQYF

j_call: TRBJ2-3
v_call: TRBV5-1
cdr3_aa: CASSQTGRTTDTQYF

j_call: TRBJ2-7
v_call: TRBV20-1
cdr3_aa: CSARDDPRYEQYF

j_call: TRBJ1-1
v_call: TRBV7-8
cdr3_aa: CASSRDREGGEAFF

j_call: TRBJ2-5
v_call: TRBV12-3/TRBV12-4
cdr3_aa: CASSLRQVGETQYF

j_call: TRBJ2-2
v_call: TRBV12-5
cdr3_aa: CASGLGTGELFF

j_call: TRBJ2-3
v_call: TRBV27
cdr3_aa: CASSFQLAGAATDTQYF

j_call: TRBJ1-1
v_call: TRBV5-1
cdr3_aa: CASSLAPGNTEAFF

j_call: TRBJ2-3
v_call: TRBV29-1
cdr3_aa: CSGTGTNVMDTQYF

j_call: TRBJ2-1
v_call: TRBV29-1
cdr3_aa: CSGNLESSYNEQFF

j_call: TRBJ2-2
v_call: TRBV2
cdr3_aa: CASKVTGGPTGELFF

j_call: TRBJ2-7
v_call: TRBV20-1
cdr3_aa: CSARDRKGQLYEQYF

j_call: TRBJ2-2
v_call: TRBV30
cdr3_aa: CAWSAMGLAGGGPGELFF

j_call: TRBJ1-1
v_call: TRBV7-3
cdr3_aa: CASSVTGLAEAFF

j_call: TRBJ2-1
v_call: TRBV5-6
cdr3_aa: CASSLELASNSYNEQFF

j_call: TRBJ1-1
v_call: TRBV20-1
cdr3_aa: CSARPGQGNTEAFF

j_call: TRBJ2-7
v_call: TRBV7-2
cdr3_aa: CASSPRWVSSYEQYF

j_call: TRBJ2-2
v_call: TRBV2
cdr3_aa: CASSRDRAYTGELFF

j_call: TRBJ2-7
v_call: TRBV6-6
cdr3_aa: CASSESRYEQYF

j_call: TRBJ2-1
v_call: TRBV19
cdr3_aa: CASSRRRGGSSLAEQFF

j_call: TRBJ1-5
v_call: TRBV24-1
cdr3_aa: CATQRTGNQPQHF

j_call: TRBJ2-1
v_call: TRBV20-1
cdr3_aa: CSARGLRASGTSSYNEQFF